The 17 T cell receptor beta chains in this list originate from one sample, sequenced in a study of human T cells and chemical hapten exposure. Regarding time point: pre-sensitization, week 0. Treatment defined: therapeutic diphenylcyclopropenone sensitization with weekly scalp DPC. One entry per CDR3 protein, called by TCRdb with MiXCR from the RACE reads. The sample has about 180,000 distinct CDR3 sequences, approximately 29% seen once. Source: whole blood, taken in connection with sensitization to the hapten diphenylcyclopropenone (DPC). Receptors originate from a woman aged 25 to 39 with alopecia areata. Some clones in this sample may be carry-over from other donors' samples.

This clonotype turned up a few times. The CDR3 region has the DNA TGCAGCGTCGCACTTTACATGGACAGGGGGCAGTACAATGAGCAGTTCTTC. It yields the protein CSVALYMDRGQYNEQFF. V is TRBV29-1 and J is TRBJ2-1, with 11 bases that match TRBD1. V gave up 6 bases and J gave up 4 bases; unmatched junction bases: 14. The CDR3 sequence is 17 residues long. Germline V lookup: CDR1 SQVTM, CDR2 ANQGSEA.

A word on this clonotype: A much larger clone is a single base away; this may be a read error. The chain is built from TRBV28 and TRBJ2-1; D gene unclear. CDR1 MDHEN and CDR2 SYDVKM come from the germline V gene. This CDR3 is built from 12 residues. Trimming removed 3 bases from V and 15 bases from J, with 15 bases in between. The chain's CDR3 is CASSLVGCQPFF. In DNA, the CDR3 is TGTGCCAGCAGTTTGGTAGGGTGTCAGCCGTTCTTC.

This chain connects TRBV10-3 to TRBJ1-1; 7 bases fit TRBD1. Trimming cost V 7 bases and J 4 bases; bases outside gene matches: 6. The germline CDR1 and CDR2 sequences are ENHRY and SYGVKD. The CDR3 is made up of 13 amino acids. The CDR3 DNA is TGTGCCATCACCTCGGAGGGGGCCACTGAAGCTTTCTTT. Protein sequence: CAITSEGATEAFF.

In DNA, the CDR3 is TGTGCCAGCAGCGTAGGGACGTTCGGCTACGAGCAGTACTTC. Its translation: CASSVGTFGYEQYF. V usage is TRBV9 and J usage is TRBJ2-7; D not certain. Germline assignment: CDR1 SGDLS and CDR2 YYNGEE. This CDR3 is 14 amino acids long. The V end lost 0 bases, the J end lost 3 bases, and 10 bases lay between the germline ends.

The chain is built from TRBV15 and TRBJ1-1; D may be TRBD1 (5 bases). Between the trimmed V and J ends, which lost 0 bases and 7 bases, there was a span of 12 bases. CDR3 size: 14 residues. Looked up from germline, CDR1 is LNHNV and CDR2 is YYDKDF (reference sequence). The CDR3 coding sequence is TGTGCCACCAGCAGAGAGGCAGGGCTGGGTGAAGCTTTCTTT. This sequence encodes CATSREAGLGEAFF.

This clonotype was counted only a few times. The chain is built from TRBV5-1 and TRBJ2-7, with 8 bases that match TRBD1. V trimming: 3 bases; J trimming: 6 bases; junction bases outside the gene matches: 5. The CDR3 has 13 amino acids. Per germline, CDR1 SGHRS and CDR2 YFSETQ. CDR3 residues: CASSSTTGGEQYF. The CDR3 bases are TGCGCCAGCAGCTCCACTACAGGGGGCGAGCAGTACTTC.

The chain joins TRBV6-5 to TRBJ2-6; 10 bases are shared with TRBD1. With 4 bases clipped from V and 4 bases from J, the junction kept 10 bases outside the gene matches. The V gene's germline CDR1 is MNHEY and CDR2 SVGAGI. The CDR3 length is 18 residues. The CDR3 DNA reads TGTGCCAGCAGTTTATTGGGACAGGGGTCAACAGGGGCCAACGTCCTGACTTTC. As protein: CASSLLGQGSTGANVLTF.

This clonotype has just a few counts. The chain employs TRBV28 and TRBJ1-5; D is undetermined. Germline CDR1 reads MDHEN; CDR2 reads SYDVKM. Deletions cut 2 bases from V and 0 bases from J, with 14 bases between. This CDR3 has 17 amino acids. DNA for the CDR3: TGTGCCAGCAGTTTAATGTTTGGAGACTATAGCAATCAGCCCCAGCATTTT. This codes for CASSLMFGDYSNQPQHF.

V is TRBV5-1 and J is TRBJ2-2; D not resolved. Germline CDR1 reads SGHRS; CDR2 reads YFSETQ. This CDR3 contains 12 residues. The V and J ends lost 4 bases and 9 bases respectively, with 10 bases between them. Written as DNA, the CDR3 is TGCGCCAGCAGCCTCGAAGTTAGGGAGCTGTTTTTT. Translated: CASSLEVRELFF.

The CDR3 here is CASSPEGAYGYTF. The CDR3 DNA sequence: TGTGCCAGCAGTCCGGAGGGAGCTTATGGCTACACCTTC. The chain is built from TRBV28 and TRBJ1-2; no reliable D call. The V end lost 5 bases, the J end lost 5 bases, and 12 bases lay between the germline ends. Germline V CDR1 and CDR2: MDHEN, SYDVKM. This CDR3 is built from 13 residues.

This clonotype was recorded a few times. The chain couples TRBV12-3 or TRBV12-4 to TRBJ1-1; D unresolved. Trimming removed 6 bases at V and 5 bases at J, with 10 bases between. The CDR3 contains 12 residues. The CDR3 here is CASSLIRTEAFF. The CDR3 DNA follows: TGTGCCAGCAGCCTCATAAGGACTGAAGCTTTCTTT.

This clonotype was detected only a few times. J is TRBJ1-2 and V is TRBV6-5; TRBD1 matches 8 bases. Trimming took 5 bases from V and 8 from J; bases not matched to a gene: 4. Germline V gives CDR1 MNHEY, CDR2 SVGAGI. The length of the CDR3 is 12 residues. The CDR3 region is CASSPGQGGYTF. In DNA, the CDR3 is TGTGCCAGCAGTCCCGGACAGGGAGGCTACACCTTC.

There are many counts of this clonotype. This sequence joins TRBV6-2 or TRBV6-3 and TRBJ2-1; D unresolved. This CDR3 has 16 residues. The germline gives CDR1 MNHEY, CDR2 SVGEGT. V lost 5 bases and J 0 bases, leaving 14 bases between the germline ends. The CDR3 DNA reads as TGTGCCAGCAGTGACCCAGCTAGGACCTCCTACAATGAGCAGTTCTTC. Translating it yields CASSDPARTSYNEQFF.

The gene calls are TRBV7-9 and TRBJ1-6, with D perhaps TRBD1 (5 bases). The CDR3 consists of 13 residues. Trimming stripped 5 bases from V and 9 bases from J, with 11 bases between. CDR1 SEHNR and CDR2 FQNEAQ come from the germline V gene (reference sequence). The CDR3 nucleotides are TGTGCCAGCAGCCGGGGGGGGATTTCACCCCTCCACTTT. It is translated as CASSRGGISPLHF.

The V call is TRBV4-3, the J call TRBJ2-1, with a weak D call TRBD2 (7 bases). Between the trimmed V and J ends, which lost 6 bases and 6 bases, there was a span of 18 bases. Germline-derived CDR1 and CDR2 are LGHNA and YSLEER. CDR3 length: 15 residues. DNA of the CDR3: TGCGCCAGCAGTCAGGGGAGGGACTTTCGCAATGAGCAGTTCTTC. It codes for CASSQGRDFRNEQFF.

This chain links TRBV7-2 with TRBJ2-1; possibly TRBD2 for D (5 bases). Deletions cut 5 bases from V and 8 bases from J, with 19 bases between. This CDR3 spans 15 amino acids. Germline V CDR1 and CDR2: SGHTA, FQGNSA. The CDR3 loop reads CASSPGQVGSDEQFF. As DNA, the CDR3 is TGTGCCAGCAGCCCCGGGCAGGTTGGGAGCGATGAGCAGTTCTTC.

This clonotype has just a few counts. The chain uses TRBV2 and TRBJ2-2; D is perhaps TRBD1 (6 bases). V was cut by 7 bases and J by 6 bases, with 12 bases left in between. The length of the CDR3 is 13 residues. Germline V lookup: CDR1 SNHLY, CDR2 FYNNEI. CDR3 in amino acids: CASILQGPGELFF. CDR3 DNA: TGTGCCAGCATCCTACAGGGACCCGGGGAGCTGTTTTTT. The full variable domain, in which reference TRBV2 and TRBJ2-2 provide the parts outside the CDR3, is EPEVTQTPSHQVTQMGQEVILRCVPISNHLYFYWYRQILGQKVEFLVSFYNNEISEKSEIFDDQFSVERPDGSNFTLKIRSTKLEDSAMYFCASILQGPGELFFGEGSRLTVL.